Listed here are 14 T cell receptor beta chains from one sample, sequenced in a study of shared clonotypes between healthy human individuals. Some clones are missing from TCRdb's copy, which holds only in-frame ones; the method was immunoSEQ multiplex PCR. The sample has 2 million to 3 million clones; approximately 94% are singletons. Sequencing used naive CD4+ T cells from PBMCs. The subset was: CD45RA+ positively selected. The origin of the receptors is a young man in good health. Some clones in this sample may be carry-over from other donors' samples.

CDR3 nucleotide sequence: TGCGCCAGCAGAAGTGAGAACACCGGGGAGCTGTTTTTT. This encodes CASRSENTGELFF. The chain couples TRBV5-1 to TRBJ2-2; D is unclear. Germline CDR1 and CDR2: SGHRS and YFSETQ. The V end was cut by 5 bases, the J end by 1 base, with 6 bases between. CDR3 length: 13 residues.

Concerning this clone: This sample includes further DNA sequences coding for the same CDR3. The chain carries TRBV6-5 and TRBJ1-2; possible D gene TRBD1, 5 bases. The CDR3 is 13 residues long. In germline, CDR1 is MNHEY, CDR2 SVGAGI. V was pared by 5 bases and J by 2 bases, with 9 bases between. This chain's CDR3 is CASSPQGNYGYTF. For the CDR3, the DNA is TGTGCCAGCAGTCCCCAGGGAAACTATGGCTACACCTTC.

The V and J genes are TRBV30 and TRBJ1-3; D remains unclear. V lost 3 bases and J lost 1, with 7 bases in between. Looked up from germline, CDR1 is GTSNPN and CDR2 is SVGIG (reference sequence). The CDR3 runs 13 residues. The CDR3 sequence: CAWSGPSGNTIYF. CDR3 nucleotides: TGTGCCTGGAGCGGTCCATCTGGAAACACCATATATTTT.

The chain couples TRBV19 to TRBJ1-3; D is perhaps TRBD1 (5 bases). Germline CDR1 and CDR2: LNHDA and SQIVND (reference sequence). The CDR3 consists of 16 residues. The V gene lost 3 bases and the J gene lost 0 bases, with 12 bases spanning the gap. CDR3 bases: TGTGCCAGTAGTATTGACGTCCAGGGCTCTGGAAACACCATATATTTT. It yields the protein CASSIDVQGSGNTIYF. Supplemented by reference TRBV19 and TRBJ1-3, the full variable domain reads DGGITQSPKYLFRKEGQNVTLSCEQNLNHDAMYWYRQDPGQGLRLIYYSQIVNDFQKGDIAEGYSVSREKKESFPLTVTSAQKNPTAFYLCASSIDVQGSGNTIYFGEGSWLTVV.

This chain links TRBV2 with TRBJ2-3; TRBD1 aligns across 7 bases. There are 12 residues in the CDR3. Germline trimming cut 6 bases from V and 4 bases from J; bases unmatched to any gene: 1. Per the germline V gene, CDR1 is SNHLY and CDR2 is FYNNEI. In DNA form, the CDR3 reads TGTGCCAGCAGCACAGGGGCAGATACGCAGTATTTT. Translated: CASSTGADTQYF. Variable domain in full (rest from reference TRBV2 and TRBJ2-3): EPEVTQTPSHQVTQMGQEVILRCVPISNHLYFYWYRQILGQKVEFLVSFYNNEISEKSEIFDDQFSVERPDGSNFTLKIRSTKLEDSAMYFCASSTGADTQYFGPGTRLTVL.

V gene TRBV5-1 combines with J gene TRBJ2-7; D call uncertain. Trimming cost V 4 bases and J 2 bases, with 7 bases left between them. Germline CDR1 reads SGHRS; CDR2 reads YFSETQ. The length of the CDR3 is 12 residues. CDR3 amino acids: CASSEEPYEQYF. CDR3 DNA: TGCGCCAGCAGCGAGGAGCCCTACGAGCAGTACTTC.

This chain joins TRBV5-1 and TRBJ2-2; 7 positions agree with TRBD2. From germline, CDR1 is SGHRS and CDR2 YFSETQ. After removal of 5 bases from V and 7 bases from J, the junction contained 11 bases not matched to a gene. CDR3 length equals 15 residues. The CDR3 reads CASRPGLELVGELFF. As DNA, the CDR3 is TGCGCCAGCAGACCAGGACTAGAACTGGTCGGGGAGCTGTTTTTT.

This chain's CDR3 is CASSGTGVIEQYF. The DNA of the CDR3 is TGTGCCAGCAGTGGGACAGGGGTTATCGAGCAGTACTTC. The chain is built from TRBV2 and TRBJ2-7; TRBD1 matches 9 bases. V lost 4 bases and J lost 6; bases outside the gene matches: 4. Germline assignment: CDR1 SNHLY and CDR2 FYNNEI. The CDR3 is 13 residues long. The entire variable domain, with the rest obtained from reference TRBV2 and TRBJ2-7, is as follows: EPEVTQTPSHQVTQMGQEVILRCVPISNHLYFYWYRQILGQKVEFLVSFYNNEISEKSEIFDDQFSVERPDGSNFTLKIRSTKLEDSAMYFCASSGTGVIEQYFGPGTRLTVT.

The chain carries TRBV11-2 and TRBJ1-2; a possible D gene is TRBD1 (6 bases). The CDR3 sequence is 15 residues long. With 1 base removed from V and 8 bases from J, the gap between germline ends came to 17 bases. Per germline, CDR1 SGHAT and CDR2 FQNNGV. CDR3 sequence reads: CASSLGGAGLGGYTF. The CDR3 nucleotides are TGTGCCAGCAGCTTAGGGGGGGCAGGACTAGGAGGCTACACCTTC. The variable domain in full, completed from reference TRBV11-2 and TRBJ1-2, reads EAGVAQSPRYKIIEKRQSVAFWCNPISGHATLYWYQQILGQGPKLLIQFQNNGVVDDSQLPKDRFSAERLKGVDSTLKIQPAKLEDSAVYLCASSLGGAGLGGYTFGSGTRLTVV.

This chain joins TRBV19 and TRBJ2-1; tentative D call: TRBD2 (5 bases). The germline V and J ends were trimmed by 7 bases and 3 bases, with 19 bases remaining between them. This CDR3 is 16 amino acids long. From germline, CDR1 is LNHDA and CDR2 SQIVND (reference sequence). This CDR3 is CASNSRVLRDYNEQFF. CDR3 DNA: TGTGCCAGTAACTCTCGCGTGTTACGGGACTACAATGAGCAGTTCTTC.

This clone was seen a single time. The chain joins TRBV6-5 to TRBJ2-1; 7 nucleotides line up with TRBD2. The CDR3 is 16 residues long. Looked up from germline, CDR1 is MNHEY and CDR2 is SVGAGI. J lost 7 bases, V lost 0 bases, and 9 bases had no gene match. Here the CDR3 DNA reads TGTGCCAGCAGTTACTCGGGCGGGAGACCGTCGAATGAGCAGTTCTTC. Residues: CASSYSGGRPSNEQFF.

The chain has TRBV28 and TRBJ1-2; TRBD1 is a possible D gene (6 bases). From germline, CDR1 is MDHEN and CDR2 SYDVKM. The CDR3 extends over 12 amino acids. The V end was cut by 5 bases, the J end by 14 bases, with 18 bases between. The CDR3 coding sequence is TGTGCCAGCAGTCCAAAACAGGGACGTCTGACCTTC. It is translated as CASSPKQGRLTF.

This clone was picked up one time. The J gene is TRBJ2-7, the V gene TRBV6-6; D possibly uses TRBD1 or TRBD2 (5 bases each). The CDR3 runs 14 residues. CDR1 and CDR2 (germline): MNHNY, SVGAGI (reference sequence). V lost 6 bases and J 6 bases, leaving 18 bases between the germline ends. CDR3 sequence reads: CASRPGPPVPEQYF. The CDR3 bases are TGTGCCAGCAGGCCGGGACCGCCGGTCCCCGAGCAGTACTTC.

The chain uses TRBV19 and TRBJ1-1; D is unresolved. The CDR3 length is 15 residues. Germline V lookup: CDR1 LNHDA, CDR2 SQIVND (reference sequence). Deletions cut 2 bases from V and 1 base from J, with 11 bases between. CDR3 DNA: TGTGCCAGTAGTATAACTTGGCAACGGAACACTGAAGCTTTCTTT. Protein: CASSITWQRNTEAFF.